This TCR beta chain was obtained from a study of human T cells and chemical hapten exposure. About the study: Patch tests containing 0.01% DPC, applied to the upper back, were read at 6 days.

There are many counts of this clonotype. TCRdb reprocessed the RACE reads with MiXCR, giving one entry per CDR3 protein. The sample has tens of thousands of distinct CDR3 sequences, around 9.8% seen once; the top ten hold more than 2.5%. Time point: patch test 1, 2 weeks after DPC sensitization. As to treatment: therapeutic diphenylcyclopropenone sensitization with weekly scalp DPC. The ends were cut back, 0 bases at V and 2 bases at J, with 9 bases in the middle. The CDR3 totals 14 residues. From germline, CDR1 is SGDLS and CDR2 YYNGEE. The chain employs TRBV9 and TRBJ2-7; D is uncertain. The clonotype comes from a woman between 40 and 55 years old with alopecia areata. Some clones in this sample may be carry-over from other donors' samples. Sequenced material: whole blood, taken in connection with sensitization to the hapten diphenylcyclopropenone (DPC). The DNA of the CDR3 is TGTGCCAGCAGCGTAGTAGACTCTGCCTACGAGCAGTACTTC. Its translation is CASSVVDSAYEQYF.